The T cell receptor beta chain under discussion was sequenced for a study of Ad26.COV2.S vaccination and SARS-CoV-2 variants. Study-wide background: A COV1001 Ad26.COV2.S trial-arm participant provided the sample.

Treatment here: some 20 received Ad26.COV2.S at low or high dose, single or two shots; 5 received placebo; per-sample allocation not given. The investigators took samples on day 63 after the first vaccine or placebo injection. Findings and limits, study-wide: Recipients of either vaccine or placebo displayed similar breadth of non-spike TCRs. Measures of TCR breadth and depth may have fallen short of total T cell responses. Spike-specific TCR breadth in vaccine recipients exceeded that seen in placebo recipients.

To note about this clone: Its matching antigen is unknown.

Sequenced by immunoSEQ multiplex PCR; TCRdb stores in-frame clones only, minus some. The sample contains around 350,000 clones, 85% of which appear only once. The sample here was peripheral blood, taken in a trial of Ad26.COV2.S vaccine versus placebo. The clonotype comes from a person aged 18-65 years who received the Ad26.COV2.S COVID-19 vaccine or a placebo.

In DNA, the CDR3 is TGTGCCAGCAGTCGGAACCCTGGTGGGGAGACCCAGTACTTC. Its translation is CASSRNPGGETQYF. The rearrangement links TRBV2 to TRBJ2-5; D remains unclear. V gave up 5 bases and J gave up 5 bases, with 15 bases separating them. Germline V CDR1 and CDR2: SNHLY, FYNNEI. The CDR3 runs 14 residues.